Listed below are T cell receptor beta chains from one sample, sequenced in a study of blood T cells in healthy people across ages. TCRdb re-called the 5' RACE reads with MiXCR, one entry per CDR3 protein. Of about 1.1 million distinct CDR3 sequences in the sample, roughly two fifths are singletons; the top ten hold under 15%. Sample: blood. The receptors here all came from a young man in good health. Both conserved end residues are part of each CDR3. Expanded clones are given a class, and other clones once, few, many or no size at all.

v_gene: TRBV20-1; abundance: few; CDR3aa: CSARTGGIEKLFF
v_gene: TRBV4-1; abundance: NA; CDR3aa: CASSQDVTSGVYNEQFF
v_gene: TRBV7-2; abundance: many; CDR3aa: CASSLVGLGAEAFF
v_gene: TRBV7-9; abundance: few; CDR3aa: CASRQMASTDTQYF
v_gene: TRBV5-6; abundance: few; CDR3aa: CASSRPTGTTTGELFF
v_gene: TRBV20-1; abundance: NA; CDR3aa: CSARDQGARYNEQYF
v_gene: TRBV19; abundance: NA; CDR3aa: CASSVTLLGGRHGYTF
v_gene: TRBV2; abundance: few; CDR3aa: CASTDRGPSFTYNEQFF
v_gene: TRBV4-2; abundance: many; CDR3aa: CASSQDGGKNTEAFF
v_gene: TRBV2; abundance: few; CDR3aa: CASSQTGEYNYGYTF
v_gene: TRBV5-1; abundance: once; CDR3aa: CASSLESGRANVLTF
v_gene: TRBV20-1; abundance: NA; CDR3aa: CSAREFGFDQDGHEQYF
v_gene: TRBV27; abundance: NA; CDR3aa: CAPTWQEAQHF
v_gene: TRBV27; abundance: few; CDR3aa: CASSPLAGVNTEAFF
v_gene: TRBV4-3; abundance: once; CDR3aa: CASSRETGALNTEAFF
v_gene: TRBV12-5; abundance: NA; CDR3aa: CASGLVTAGLNTEAFF
v_gene: TRBV6-2/TRBV6-3; abundance: NA; CDR3aa: CASSYYPETPHLLQLYNEQYF
v_gene: TRBV12-3/TRBV12-4; abundance: many; CDR3aa: CASIGRDYSYNEQFF
v_gene: TRBV4-3; abundance: few; CDR3aa: CASSQDSAEENIQYF
v_gene: TRBV3-1; abundance: few; CDR3aa: CASSRLGTSTDTQYF
v_gene: TRBV7-9; abundance: few; CDR3aa: CAGSPGYEVGVSTDTQYF
v_gene: TRBV9; abundance: once; CDR3aa: CASSVGGTSGGREDTQYF
v_gene: TRBV6-5; abundance: few; CDR3aa: CASSYSGPDNEAFF